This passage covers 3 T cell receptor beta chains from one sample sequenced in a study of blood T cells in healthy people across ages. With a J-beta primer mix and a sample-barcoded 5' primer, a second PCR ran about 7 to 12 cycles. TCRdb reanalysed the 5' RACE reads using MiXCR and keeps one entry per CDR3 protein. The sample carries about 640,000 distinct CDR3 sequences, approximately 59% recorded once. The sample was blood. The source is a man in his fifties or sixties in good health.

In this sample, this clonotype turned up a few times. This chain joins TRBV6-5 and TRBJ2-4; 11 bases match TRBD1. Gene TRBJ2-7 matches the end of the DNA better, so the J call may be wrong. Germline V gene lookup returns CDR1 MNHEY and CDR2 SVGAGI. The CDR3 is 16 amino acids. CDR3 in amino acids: CASSYSAGQGGYEQYF. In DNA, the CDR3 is TGTGCCAGCAGTTACTCGGCGGGACAGGGGGGTTACGAGCAGTACTTC.

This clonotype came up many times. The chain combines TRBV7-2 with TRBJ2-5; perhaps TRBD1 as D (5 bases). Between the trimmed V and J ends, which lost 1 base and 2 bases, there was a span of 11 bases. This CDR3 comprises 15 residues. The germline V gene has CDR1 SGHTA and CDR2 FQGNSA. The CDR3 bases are TGTGCCAGCAGCTTAGTTGTCGACAGTCAAGAGACCCAGTACTTC. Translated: CASSLVVDSQETQYF. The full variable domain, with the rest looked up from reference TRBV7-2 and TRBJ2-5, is GAGVSQSPSNKVTEKGKDVELRCDPISGHTALYWYRQSLGQGLEFLIYFQGNSAPDKSGLPSDRFSAERTGGSVSTLTIQRTQQEDSAVYLCASSLVVDSQETQYFGPGTRLLVL.

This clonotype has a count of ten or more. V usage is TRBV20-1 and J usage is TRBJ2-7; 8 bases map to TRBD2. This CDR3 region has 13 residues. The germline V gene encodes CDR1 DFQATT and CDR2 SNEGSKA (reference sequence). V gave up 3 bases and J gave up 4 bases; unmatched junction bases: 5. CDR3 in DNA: TGCAGTGCTAGCGGCGGGGGGTCGTACGAGCAGTACTTC. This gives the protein CSASGGGSYEQYF.